This T cell receptor beta chain was sequenced in a study of human T cells and chemical hapten exposure. Findings of the study overall: Sensitizing to DPC left TCRs with a frequency above 1 in 1000 unaltered. Expanded TCRs showed more large CDR3 clusters than pre-sensitization or healthy control sets.

This clonotype was found many times. Its antigen is currently unknown. As the library was built, unique molecular identifiers were attached to individual cDNA molecules. The authors' processing: TCRs per sample had a median of approximately 98,000 and ranged from 23,224 to 690,600. TCRdb reprocessed the RACE reads via MiXCR and lists one record per CDR3 protein. TCRdb's processing, not the study's, gives the V and J calls here. In the table there are about 350,000 distinct CDR3 sequences, just under 6.5% of which are singletons. Documented time point: patch test 2, 6 weeks after DPC sensitization. Treatment indicated: therapeutic diphenylcyclopropenone sensitization with weekly scalp DPC. The length of the CDR3 is 14 residues. The germline V gene encodes CDR1 SGHRS and CDR2 YFSETQ. V was clipped by 6 bases and J by 4 bases; unmatched bases: 8.

The chain recombines TRBV5-1 with TRBJ1-1, with 8 bases lining up with TRBD1. The sequence derives from a woman in her late teens or twenties with alopecia areata. Some clones in this sample may be carry-over from other donors' samples. The material was whole blood, obtained in connection with sensitization to the hapten diphenylcyclopropenone (DPC). As DNA, the CDR3 is TGCGCCAGCACCCCTTTAGACAGGGGCACTGAAGCTTTCTTT. Amino acids: CASTPLDRGTEAFF.